Following are 20 T cell receptor beta chains from one sample sequenced in a study of cytomegalovirus exposure and HLA in healthy donors. The PCR was carried out with 60 Vbeta primers and 13 Jbeta primers. Clones were read by immunoSEQ multiplex PCR, and TCRdb kept only the in-frame ones, dropping some. This sample has approximately 150,000 clones, with 80% to 90% found just once. The sample consisted of PBMCs. All receptors come from a boy aged 2 to 10 in good health and CMV-seronegative.

The genes are TRBV6-6 and TRBJ1-5; 9 positions agree with TRBD1. CDR1 is MNHNY and CDR2 is SVGAGI in the germline V gene (reference sequence). V shed 2 bases and J 6 bases; nucleotides not matched to a gene: 5. This CDR3 spans 15 amino acids. CDR3 bases: TGTGCCAGCAGTTACCGCGGGACAGGGATTCAGCCCCAGCATTTT. Translating it yields CASSYRGTGIQPQHF.

The chain employs TRBV27 and TRBJ2-5; TRBD2 might be the D (6 bases). With the DNA end fitting TRBJ2-7 better, the J assignment may be wrong. This CDR3 spans 15 amino acids. Looked up from germline, CDR1 is MNHEY and CDR2 is SMNVEV (reference sequence). The CDR3 protein is CASGRLSLKSYEQYF. The CDR3 region has the DNA TGTGCCAGCGGGAGGCTCTCGTTGAAATCCTACGAGCAGTACTTC.

The gene calls are TRBV18 and TRBJ1-2; 9 bases are shared with TRBD1. The V and J ends lost 7 bases and 4 bases, in that order; junction bases with no gene match: 7. CDR1 and CDR2 (germline): KGHSH, LQKENI. This CDR3 is built from 14 residues. The CDR3 nucleotides are TGTGCCAGCTTATCCGGGACAGGGCTCTATGGCTACACCTTC. The encoded protein is CASLSGTGLYGYTF.

The rearrangement uses TRBV27 and TRBJ2-6, with unresolved D. This CDR3 has 14 amino acids. V was cut by 3 bases and J by 0 bases, with 3 bases left in between. Looked up from germline, CDR1 is MNHEY and CDR2 is SMNVEV (reference sequence). The CDR3 DNA reads TGTGCCAGCAGTTTCCTCTCTGGGGCCAACGTCCTGACTTTC. As protein: CASSFLSGANVLTF.

The chain carries TRBV5-1 and TRBJ2-2, with D tentatively TRBD1 (6 bases). The V and J ends lost 1 base and 1 base respectively, with 8 bases between them. Germline CDR1 and CDR2: SGHRS and YFSETQ. CDR3 size: 15 residues. The CDR3 DNA is TGCGCCAGCAGCTTGACGACAGGGAACACCGGGGAGCTGTTTTTT. Its translation is CASSLTTGNTGELFF. The whole variable domain, filled in from reference TRBV5-1 and TRBJ2-2, reads KAGVTQTPRYLIKTRGQQVTLSCSPISGHRSVSWYQQTPGQGLQFLFEYFSETQRNKGNFPGRFSGRQFSNSRSEMNVSTLELGDSALYLCASSLTTGNTGELFFGEGSRLTVL.

Concerning this clone itself: One end of the junction is discordant with germline, which a read error may explain. V gene TRBV7-9 combines with J gene TRBJ1-2; TRBD1 agrees at 7 bases. The CDR3 is 14 amino acids. Per germline, CDR1 SEHNR and CDR2 FQNEAQ (reference sequence). CDR3 coding DNA: TGTTCCAGCAGCTCCACAGGGGTTAACTATGGCTACACCTTC. Protein: CSSSSTGVNYGYTF. Complete variable domain (other parts from reference TRBV7-9 and TRBJ1-2): DTGVSQNPRHKITKRGQNVTFRCDPISEHNRLYWYRQTLGQGPEFLTYFQNEAQLEKSRLLSDRFSAERPKGSFSTLEIQRTEQGDSAMYLCSSSSTGVNYGYTFGSGTRLTVV.

The rearrangement links TRBV9 to TRBJ1-2; D gene ambiguous. In germline, CDR1 is SGDLS, CDR2 YYNGEE. There are 13 residues in the CDR3. The ends were cut back, 0 bases at V and 8 bases at J, with 11 bases in the middle. The CDR3 sequence is CASSVGFRNGYTF. CDR3 nucleotides: TGTGCCAGCAGCGTAGGATTCAGAAACGGCTACACCTTC.

The rearrangement uses TRBV27 and TRBJ2-3, with a possible D match to TRBD1 (6 bases). The CDR3 contains 14 residues. Trimming took off 5 bases at V and 2 bases at J, with 11 bases between the two ends. CDR1 and CDR2 from the germline V gene are MNHEY and SMNVEV (reference sequence). Here the CDR3 DNA reads TGTGCCAGCAGTCGTACAGGGTACACAGATACGCAGTATTTT. Translation: CASSRTGYTDTQYF.

In nucleotides, the CDR3 is TGTGCTTTCTCAGGGGAGCCTTTCTTGGCGGGCGAGCAGTACTTC. It specifies CAFSGEPFLAGEQYF. This rearrangement joins TRBV5-4 to TRBJ2-7; D may be TRBD1 (6 bases). The CDR3 spans 15 residues. Germline loops: CDR1 SGHNT, CDR2 YYREEE (reference sequence).

The chain couples TRBV5-8 to TRBJ1-1; D not certain. With 3 bases removed from V and 5 bases from J, the gap between germline ends came to 5 bases. CDR3 length: 11 amino acids. Germline V gene sequence: CDR1 SGHTS, CDR2 YDEGEE. Here the CDR3 DNA reads TGTGCCAGCAGCTCCCAGACTGAAGCTTTCTTT. Its protein product is CASSSQTEAFF.

The chain couples TRBV6-1 to TRBJ2-7; 7 bases match TRBD1. CDR3 size: 14 residues. Germline assignment: CDR1 MNHNS and CDR2 SASEGT. The V gene end was trimmed by 2 bases and the J gene end by 6 bases; junction bases not matched to a gene: 7. The DNA for the CDR3 is TGTGCCAGCAGTGAAATGGTCAGGGGGAGCGAGCAGTACTTC. Translation: CASSEMVRGSEQYF.

The gene calls are TRBV2 and TRBJ2-1; 13 bases match TRBD2. V gave up 4 bases and J gave up 6 bases; unmatched junction bases: 3. The CDR3 totals 15 residues. In germline, CDR1 is SNHLY, CDR2 FYNNEI. The CDR3 DNA is TGTGCCAGCAGTGTCACTAGCGGGAGGGCCAATGAGCAGTTCTTC. Amino acids: CASSVTSGRANEQFF.

The J gene is TRBJ1-4, the V gene TRBV19; D not certain. This CDR3 comprises 18 residues. CDR1 is LNHDA and CDR2 is SQIVND in the germline V gene (reference sequence). The V and J ends lost 3 bases and 0 bases respectively, with 17 bases between them. The chain's CDR3 is CASSIGRGDGATNEKLFF. The CDR3 nucleotides are TGTGCCAGTAGTATTGGTCGCGGCGACGGCGCAACTAATGAAAAACTGTTTTTT.

The chain links TRBV15 to TRBJ2-6, with 9 nucleotides matching TRBD1. Germline V gene lookup returns CDR1 LNHNV and CDR2 YYDKDF (reference sequence). V lost 3 bases, J lost 0 bases, and 9 bases stayed unmatched. There are 19 residues in the CDR3. DNA for the CDR3: TGTGCCACCAGCAGTGCCACCGGGACAGGGATCTCTGGGGCCAACGTCCTGACTTTC. This sequence encodes CATSSATGTGISGANVLTF.

The chain has TRBV15 and TRBJ2-1; TRBD1 is a possible D gene (6 bases). The V gene's germline CDR1 is LNHNV and CDR2 YYDKDF (reference sequence). The V gene lost 0 bases and the J gene lost 12 bases, with 21 bases spanning the gap. The CDR3 runs to 16 residues. CDR3 DNA sequence: TGTGCCACCAGCAGAGACCGAACCTATCAGGGGAGCAGGCAGTTCTTC. Translation gives CATSRDRTYQGSRQFF.

The rearrangement joins TRBV5-1 to TRBJ2-3; tentative D call: TRBD2 (5 bases). The CDR3 sequence is 16 residues long. The germline V gene has CDR1 SGHRS and CDR2 YFSETQ. V lost 0 bases and J 0 bases, leaving 11 bases between the germline ends. The CDR3 nucleotides read TGCGCCAGCAGCTTGGAAACGGGATTAAGCACAGATACGCAGTATTTT. Translated: CASSLETGLSTDTQYF.

This clone occurred once. J is TRBJ2-7 and V is TRBV5-1, with D unclear. The length of the CDR3 is 13 residues. Trimming removed 2 bases from V and 2 bases from J, with 8 bases in between. CDR1 is SGHRS, CDR2 YFSETQ, per germline. The CDR3 loop is CASSFGSAYEQYF. The CDR3 region has the DNA TGCGCCAGCAGCTTCGGCAGCGCCTACGAGCAGTACTTC.

The gene calls are TRBV7-2 and TRBJ2-2; the D is unclear. The length of the CDR3 is 16 residues. Trimming took off 3 bases at V and 6 bases at J, with 17 bases between the two ends. The germline V gene encodes CDR1 SGHTA and CDR2 FQGNSA. The CDR3 bases are TGTGCCAGCAGCTTGGAGAGGCTCGGCCCACCCGGGGAGCTGTTTTTT. Translated: CASSLERLGPPGELFF. The variable domain in full, completed from reference TRBV7-2 and TRBJ2-2, reads GAGVSQSPSNKVTEKGKDVELRCDPISGHTALYWYRQSLGQGLEFLIYFQGNSAPDKSGLPSDRFSAERTGGSVSTLTIQRTQQEDSAVYLCASSLERLGPPGELFFGEGSRLTVL.

The chain is built from TRBV13 and TRBJ2-3, with 8 bases aligning to TRBD2. The germline V gene has CDR1 PRHDT and CDR2 FYEKMQ (reference sequence). Germline trimming cut 3 bases from V and 5 bases from J; bases unmatched to any gene: 16. The CDR3 covers 18 residues. The CDR3 protein is CASSLASRGGLDGDTQYF. The CDR3 nucleotides are TGTGCCAGCAGCTTGGCTTCCCGGGGGGGGCTGGACGGAGATACGCAGTATTTT.

The J gene is TRBJ1-1, the V gene TRBV27; 10 bases are shared with TRBD1. The CDR3 is 20 amino acids. Unmatched junction bases numbered 22, after V lost 7 bases and J lost 2 bases. Germline assignment: CDR1 MNHEY and CDR2 SMNVEV (reference sequence). In nucleotides, the CDR3 is TGTGCCAGCACCCGTCGACTAAGGGACAGGGGCCTATACTACAACACTGAAGCTTTCTTT. Its protein product is CASTRRLRDRGLYYNTEAFF.